These 12 T cell receptor beta chains came from one sample sequenced in a study of cytomegalovirus exposure and HLA in healthy donors. The PCR used 60 Vbeta and 13 Jbeta primers. Produced via immunoSEQ multiplex PCR; TCRdb's table is partial and in-frame only. The repertoire holds 210,000 or so clones, around 83% seen once, with around 0.23% in the top ten. The sequencing sample was made of PBMCs. These receptors were taken from a girl aged 2-10 years in good health and CMV-seronegative.

This sequence joins TRBV5-6 and TRBJ1-2, with a weak D call TRBD1 (6 bases). The V end lost 7 bases, the J end lost 0 bases, and 7 bases lay between the germline ends. Germline-derived CDR1 and CDR2 are SGHDT and YYEEEE. The CDR3 extends over 12 amino acids. The CDR3 bases are TGTGCCAGCGGGACAACTAACTATGGCTACACCTTC. It encodes CASGTTNYGYTF.

The chain couples TRBV4-2 to TRBJ2-1, with TRBD2 matching 9 bases. Germline V gene data show CDR1 as LGHNA and CDR2 as YNFKEQ. V lost 0 bases, J lost 2 bases, and 5 bases stayed unmatched. The CDR3 spans 17 residues. CDR3 DNA sequence: TGTGCCAGCAGCCAAGATGGGGGCGGGGGGGCCTACAATGAGCAGTTCTTC. It is translated as CASSQDGGGGAYNEQFF.

The genes are TRBV10-1 and TRBJ2-1; 14 bases match TRBD2. The V segment lost 5 bases and the J segment 7 bases; nucleotides outside the gene matches: 13. The CDR3 loop spans 18 amino acids. Germline V gene lookup returns CDR1 WNHNN and CDR2 SYGVQD (reference sequence). CDR3 sequence (DNA): TGCGCCAGCAGTAGTTCCGGGACTAGCGGGAGATTTAGGAATGAGCAGTTCTTC. This sequence encodes CASSSSGTSGRFRNEQFF.

V is TRBV19 and J is TRBJ2-2, with 8 nucleotides matching TRBD2. Germline CDR1 is LNHDA and CDR2 is SQIVND (reference sequence). This CDR3 has 15 amino acids. With V trimmed by 9 bases and J by 1 base, 7 bases remained unmatched. The CDR3 nucleotides are TGTGCCAGCCAAAGGACTAGCCGGAACACCGGGGAGCTGTTTTTT. This translates into CASQRTSRNTGELFF. Full variable domain (remainder filled in from reference TRBV19 and TRBJ2-2): DGGITQSPKYLFRKEGQNVTLSCEQNLNHDAMYWYRQDPGQGLRLIYYSQIVNDFQKGDIAEGYSVSREKKESFPLTVTSAQKNPTAFYLCASQRTSRNTGELFFGEGSRLTVL.

This clone was recorded a few times. V and J are TRBV6-6 and TRBJ2-7; no clear D. Between the trimmed V and J ends, which lost 6 bases and 0 bases, there was a span of 9 bases. Germline V gene sequence: CDR1 MNHNY, CDR2 SVGAGI (reference sequence). The CDR3 is made up of 13 amino acids. This CDR3 is CASSPYSSYEQYF. The CDR3 bases are TGTGCCAGCAGCCCTTATAGCTCCTACGAGCAGTACTTC.

J is TRBJ1-1 and V is TRBV9; 7 nucleotides match TRBD1. V gave up 3 bases and J gave up 3 bases; unmatched junction bases: 2. The length of the CDR3 is 13 residues. Per the germline V gene, CDR1 is SGDLS and CDR2 is YYNGEE. The CDR3 sequence: CASSADRDTEAFF. CDR3 DNA sequence: TGTGCCAGCAGCGCCGACAGGGACACTGAAGCTTTCTTT.

The CDR3 reads CASSPPDSPLEAFF. In DNA form, the CDR3 reads TGTGCCAGCAGCCCCCCCGACAGCCCACTTGAAGCTTTCTTT. V gene TRBV5-4 combines with J gene TRBJ1-1, with D possibly being TRBD1 (5 bases). Between the trimmed V and J ends, which lost 4 bases and 7 bases, there was a span of 17 bases. This CDR3 region has 14 residues. Germline V gene sequence: CDR1 SGHNT, CDR2 YYREEE (reference sequence).

This clone occurred a few times. The chain recombines TRBV6-1 with TRBJ1-3, with unresolved D. V was cut by 8 bases and J by 8 bases, with 19 bases left in between. The CDR3 has 14 residues. Per the germline V gene, CDR1 is MNHNS and CDR2 is SASEGT. The CDR3 loop reads CASADSGRGDTIYF. The CDR3 nucleotides are TGTGCCAGCGCGGATTCTGGACGGGGTGACACCATATATTTT.

This chain uses TRBV18 with TRBJ2-7, with 12 bases fitting TRBD1. J lost 2 bases, V lost 3 bases, and 2 bases had no gene match. This CDR3 region has 15 residues. Germline assignment: CDR1 KGHSH and CDR2 LQKENI. The CDR3 sequence: CASSPGTGGAYEQYF. In DNA, the CDR3 is TGTGCCAGCTCACCCGGGACAGGGGGCGCCTACGAGCAGTACTTC.

Details on this clone: Its ends do not fully match the called genes, so a read error is possible. V usage is TRBV6-5 and J usage is TRBJ1-1, with no clear D. This CDR3 comprises 13 residues. Germline V gene data show CDR1 as MNHEY and CDR2 as SVGAGI. The CDR3 loop is CASSDSGNTEAFF. DNA of the CDR3: TGTGCCAGCAGTGACTCCGGGAACACTGAAGCTTTCTTT.

V is TRBV2 and J is TRBJ2-7; possible D gene TRBD1, 5 bases. V lost 4 bases, J lost 3 bases, and 7 bases lay in between. The germline CDR1 and CDR2 sequences are SNHLY and FYNNEI. The CDR3 consists of 12 residues. CDR3 nucleotide sequence: TGTGCCAGCAGTGTCCAGGGCTACGAGCAGTACTTC. Residues: CASSVQGYEQYF.

The chain combines TRBV6-1 with TRBJ1-6; 10 nucleotides align to TRBD1. Germline CDR1 reads MNHNS; CDR2 reads SASEGT. V dropped 8 bases and J dropped 7; count of bases not matched to a gene: 2. CDR3 length: 13 residues. The CDR3 coding sequence is TGTGCCAGCGAGGGACAGGGGAATTCACCCCTCCACTTT. Amino acid sequence: CASEGQGNSPLHF.